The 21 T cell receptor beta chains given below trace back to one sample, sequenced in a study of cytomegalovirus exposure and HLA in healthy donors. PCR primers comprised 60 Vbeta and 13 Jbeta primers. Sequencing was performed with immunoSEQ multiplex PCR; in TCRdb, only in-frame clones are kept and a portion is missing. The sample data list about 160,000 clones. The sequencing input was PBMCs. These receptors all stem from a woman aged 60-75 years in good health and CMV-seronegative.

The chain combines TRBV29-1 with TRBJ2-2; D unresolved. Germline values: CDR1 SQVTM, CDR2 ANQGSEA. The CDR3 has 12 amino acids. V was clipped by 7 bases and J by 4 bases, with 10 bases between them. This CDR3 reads CSASESTGELFF. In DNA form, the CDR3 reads TGCAGCGCCTCGGAGAGCACCGGGGAGCTGTTTTTT.

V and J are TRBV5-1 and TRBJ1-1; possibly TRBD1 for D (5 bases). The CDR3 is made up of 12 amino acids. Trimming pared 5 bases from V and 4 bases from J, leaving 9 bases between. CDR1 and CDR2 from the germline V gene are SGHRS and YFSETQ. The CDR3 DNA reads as TGCGCCAGCAGAGATACAGGCACTGAAGCTTTCTTT. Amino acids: CASRDTGTEAFF. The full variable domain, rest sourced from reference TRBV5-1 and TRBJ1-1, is KAGVTQTPRYLIKTRGQQVTLSCSPISGHRSVSWYQQTPGQGLQFLFEYFSETQRNKGNFPGRFSGRQFSNSRSEMNVSTLELGDSALYLCASRDTGTEAFFGQGTRLTVV.

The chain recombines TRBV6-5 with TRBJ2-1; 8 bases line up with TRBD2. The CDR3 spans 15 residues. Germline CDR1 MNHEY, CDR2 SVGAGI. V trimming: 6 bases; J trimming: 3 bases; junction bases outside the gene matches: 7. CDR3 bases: TGTGCCAGCAGCCGGGGGGGGACTAACTACAATGAGCAGTTCTTC. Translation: CASSRGGTNYNEQFF.

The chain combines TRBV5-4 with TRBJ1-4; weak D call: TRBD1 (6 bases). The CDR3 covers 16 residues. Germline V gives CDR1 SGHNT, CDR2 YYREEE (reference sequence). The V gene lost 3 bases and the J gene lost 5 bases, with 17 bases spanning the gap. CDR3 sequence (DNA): TGTGCCAGCAGCTCCCCGGGACAAGGTCCGAATGAAAAACTGTTTTTT. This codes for CASSSPGQGPNEKLFF.

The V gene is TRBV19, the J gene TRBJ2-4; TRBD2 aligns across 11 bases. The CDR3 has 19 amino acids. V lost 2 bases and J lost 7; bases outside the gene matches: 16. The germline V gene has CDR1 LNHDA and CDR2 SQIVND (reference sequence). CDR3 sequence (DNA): TGTGCCAGTAGTATAATTGGTAGCGGGGGGGCCCTGTCCCGGAACATTCAGTACTTC. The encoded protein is CASSIIGSGGALSRNIQYF.

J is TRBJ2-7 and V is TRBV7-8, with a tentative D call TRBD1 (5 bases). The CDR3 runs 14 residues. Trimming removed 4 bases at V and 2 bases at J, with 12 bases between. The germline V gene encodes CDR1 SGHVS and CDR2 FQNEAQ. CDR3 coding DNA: TGTGCCAGCAGCTACCCCCGCAGGGCCTACGAGCAGTACTTC. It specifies CASSYPRRAYEQYF.

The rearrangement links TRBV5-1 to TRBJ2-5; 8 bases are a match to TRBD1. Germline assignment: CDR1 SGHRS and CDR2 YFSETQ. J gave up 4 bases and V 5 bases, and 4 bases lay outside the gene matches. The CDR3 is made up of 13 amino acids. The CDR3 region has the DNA TGCGCCAGCAGTGGAGGACAGGGAGAGACCCAGTACTTC. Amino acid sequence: CASSGGQGETQYF.

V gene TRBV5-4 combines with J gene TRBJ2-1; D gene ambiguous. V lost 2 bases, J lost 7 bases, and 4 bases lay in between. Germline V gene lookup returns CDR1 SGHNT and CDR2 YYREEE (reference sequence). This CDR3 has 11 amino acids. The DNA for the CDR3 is TGTGCCAGCAGCTTTCGGAATGAGCAGTTCTTC. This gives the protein CASSFRNEQFF. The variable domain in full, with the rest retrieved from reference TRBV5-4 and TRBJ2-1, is ETGVTQSPTHLIKTRGQQVTLRCSSQSGHNTVSWYQQALGQGPQFIFQYYREEENGRGNFPPRFSGLQFPNYSSELNVNALELDDSALYLCASSFRNEQFFGPGTRLTVL.

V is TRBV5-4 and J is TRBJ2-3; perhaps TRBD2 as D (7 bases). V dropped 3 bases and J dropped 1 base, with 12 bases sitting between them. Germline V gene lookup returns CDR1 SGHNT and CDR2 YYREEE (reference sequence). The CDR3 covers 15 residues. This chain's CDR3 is CASSYLGGRTDTQYF. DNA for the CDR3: TGTGCCAGCAGCTACCTCGGGGGGCGCACAGATACGCAGTATTTT.

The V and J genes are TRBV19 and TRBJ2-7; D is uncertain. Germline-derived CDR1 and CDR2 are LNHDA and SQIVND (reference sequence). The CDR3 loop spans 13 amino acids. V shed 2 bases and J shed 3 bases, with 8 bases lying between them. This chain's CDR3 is CASSIQINYEQYF. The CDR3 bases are TGTGCCAGTAGTATACAGATAAACTACGAGCAGTACTTC.

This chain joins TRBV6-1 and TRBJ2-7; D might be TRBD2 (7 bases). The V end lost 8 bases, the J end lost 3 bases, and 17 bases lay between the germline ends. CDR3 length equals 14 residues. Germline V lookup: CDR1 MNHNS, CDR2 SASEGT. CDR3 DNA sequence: TGTGCCAGCCTCAGCGGGGACACCCTCTACGAGCAGTACTTC. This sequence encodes CASLSGDTLYEQYF.

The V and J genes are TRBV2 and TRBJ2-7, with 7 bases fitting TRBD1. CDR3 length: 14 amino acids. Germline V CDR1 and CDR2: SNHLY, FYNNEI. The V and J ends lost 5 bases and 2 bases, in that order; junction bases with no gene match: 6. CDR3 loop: CASSFVQGAYEQYF. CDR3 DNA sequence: TGTGCCAGCAGTTTCGTGCAGGGGGCCTACGAGCAGTACTTC. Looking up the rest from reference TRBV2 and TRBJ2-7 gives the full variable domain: EPEVTQTPSHQVTQMGQEVILRCVPISNHLYFYWYRQILGQKVEFLVSFYNNEISEKSEIFDDQFSVERPDGSNFTLKIRSTKLEDSAMYFCASSFVQGAYEQYFGPGTRLTVT.

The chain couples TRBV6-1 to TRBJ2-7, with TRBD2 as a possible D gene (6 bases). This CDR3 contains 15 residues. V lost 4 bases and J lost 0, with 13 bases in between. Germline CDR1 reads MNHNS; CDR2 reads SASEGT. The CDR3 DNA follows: TGTGCCAGCAGTGGACGCGGGGCCCTCTCCTACGAGCAGTACTTC. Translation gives CASSGRGALSYEQYF.

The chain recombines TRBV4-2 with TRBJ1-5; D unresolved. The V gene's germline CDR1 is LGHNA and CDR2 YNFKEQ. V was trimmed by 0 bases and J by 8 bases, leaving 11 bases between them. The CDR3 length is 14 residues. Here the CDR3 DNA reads TGTGCCAGCAGCCAAGATGAGGCTATGGAGCCCCAGCATTTT. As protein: CASSQDEAMEPQHF.

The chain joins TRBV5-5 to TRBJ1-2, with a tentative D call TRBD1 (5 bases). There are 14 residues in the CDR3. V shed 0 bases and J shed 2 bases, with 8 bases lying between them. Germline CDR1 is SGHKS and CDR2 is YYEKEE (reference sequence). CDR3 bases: TGTGCCAGCAGCTTGGCCGGGGGAAACTATGGCTACACCTTC. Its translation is CASSLAGGNYGYTF.

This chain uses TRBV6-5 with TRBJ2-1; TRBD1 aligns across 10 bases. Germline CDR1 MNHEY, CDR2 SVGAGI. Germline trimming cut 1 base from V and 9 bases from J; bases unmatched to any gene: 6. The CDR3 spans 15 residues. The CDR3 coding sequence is TGTGCCAGCAGTTACTGGGGGACAGGGGAGGGTGAGCAGTTCTTC. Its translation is CASSYWGTGEGEQFF.

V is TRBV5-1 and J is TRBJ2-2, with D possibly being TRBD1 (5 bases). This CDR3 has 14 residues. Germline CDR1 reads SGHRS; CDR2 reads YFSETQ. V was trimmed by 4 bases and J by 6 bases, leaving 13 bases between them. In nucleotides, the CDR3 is TGCGCCAGCAGCAATAAAGGGGTAGCCGGGGAGCTGTTTTTT. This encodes CASSNKGVAGELFF.

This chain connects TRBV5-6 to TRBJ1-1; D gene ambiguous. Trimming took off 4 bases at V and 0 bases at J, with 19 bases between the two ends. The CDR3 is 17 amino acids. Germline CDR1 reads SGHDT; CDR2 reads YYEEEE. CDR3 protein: CASSPRRVLHMNTEAFF. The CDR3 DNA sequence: TGTGCCAGCAGCCCGAGGAGGGTGTTGCACATGAACACTGAAGCTTTCTTT.

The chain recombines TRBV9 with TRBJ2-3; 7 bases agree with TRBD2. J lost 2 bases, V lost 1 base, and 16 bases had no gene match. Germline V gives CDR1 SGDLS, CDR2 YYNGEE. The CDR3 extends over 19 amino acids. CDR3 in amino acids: CASSVRDRRGTTDTDTQYF. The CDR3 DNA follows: TGTGCCAGCAGCGTAAGGGATCGGCGGGGGACGACGGACACAGATACGCAGTATTTT.

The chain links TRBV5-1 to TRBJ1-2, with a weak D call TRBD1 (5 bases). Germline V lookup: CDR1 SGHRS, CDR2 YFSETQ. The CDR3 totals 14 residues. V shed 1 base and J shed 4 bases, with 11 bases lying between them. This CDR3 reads CASSLSGLPYGYTF. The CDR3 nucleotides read TGCGCCAGCAGCTTGTCAGGGCTCCCCTATGGCTACACCTTC.

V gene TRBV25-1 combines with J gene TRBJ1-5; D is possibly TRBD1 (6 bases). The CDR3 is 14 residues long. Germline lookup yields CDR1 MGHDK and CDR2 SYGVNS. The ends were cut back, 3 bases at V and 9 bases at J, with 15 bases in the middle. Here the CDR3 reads CASSDWGQGRPQHF. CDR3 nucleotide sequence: TGTGCCAGCAGTGATTGGGGCCAGGGGAGGCCCCAGCATTTT.